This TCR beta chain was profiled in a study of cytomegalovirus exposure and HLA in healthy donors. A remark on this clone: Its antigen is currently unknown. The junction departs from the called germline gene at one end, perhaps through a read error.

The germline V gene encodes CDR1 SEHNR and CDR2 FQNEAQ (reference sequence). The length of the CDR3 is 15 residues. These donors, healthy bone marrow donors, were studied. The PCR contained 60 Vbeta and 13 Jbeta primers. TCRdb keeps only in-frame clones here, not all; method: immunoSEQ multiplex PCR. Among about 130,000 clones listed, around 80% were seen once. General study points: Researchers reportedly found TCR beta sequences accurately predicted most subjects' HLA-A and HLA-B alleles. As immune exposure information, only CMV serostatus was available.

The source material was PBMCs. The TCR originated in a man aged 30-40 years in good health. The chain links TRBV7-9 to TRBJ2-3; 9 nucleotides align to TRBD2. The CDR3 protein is CSSSPIAGVTDTQYF. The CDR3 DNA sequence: TGTTCCAGCAGCCCTATAGCGGGAGTTACAGATACGCAGTATTTT.